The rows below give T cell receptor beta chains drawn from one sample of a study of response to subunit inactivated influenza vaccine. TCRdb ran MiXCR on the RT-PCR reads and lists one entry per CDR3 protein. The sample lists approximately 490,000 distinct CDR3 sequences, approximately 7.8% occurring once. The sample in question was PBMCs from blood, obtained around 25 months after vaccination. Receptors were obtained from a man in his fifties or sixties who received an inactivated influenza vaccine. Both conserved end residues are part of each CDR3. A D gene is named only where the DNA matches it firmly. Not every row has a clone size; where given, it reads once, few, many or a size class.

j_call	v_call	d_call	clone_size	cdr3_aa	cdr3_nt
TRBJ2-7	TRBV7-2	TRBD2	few	CASSLSLADSYEQYF	TGTGCCAGCAGCTTATCCCTAGCGGACTCCTACGAGCAGTACTTC
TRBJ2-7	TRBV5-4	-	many	CASSLNTEEFYEQYF	TGTGCCAGCAGCTTGAATACCGAGGAGTTCTACGAGCAGTACTTC
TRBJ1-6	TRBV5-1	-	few	CASKFAAADGSPLHF	TGCGCCAGCAAGTTCGCCGCGGCAGACGGCTCACCCCTCCACTTT
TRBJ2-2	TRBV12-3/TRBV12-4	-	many	CASSLTGQAGELFF	TGTGCCAGCAGCCTTACAGGGCAGGCCGGGGAGCTGTTTTTT
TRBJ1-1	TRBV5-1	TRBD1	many	CASSLRTGMENTEAFF	TGCGCCAGCAGCCTTCGGACAGGGATGGAGAACACTGAAGCTTTCTTT
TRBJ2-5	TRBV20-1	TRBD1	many	CSATDPQGSQETQYF	TGCAGTGCTACGGATCCACAGGGGAGCCAAGAGACCCAGTACTTC
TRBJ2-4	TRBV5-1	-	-	CASSYQNIQYF	TGCGCCAGCAGTTATCAAAACATTCAGTACTTC
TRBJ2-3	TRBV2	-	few	CASSEITIGYTQYF	TGTGCCAGCAGTGAAATAACTATTGGGTATACGCAGTATTTT
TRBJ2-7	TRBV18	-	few	CASSPLVGSYEQYF	TGTGCCAGCTCACCGCTAGTAGGCTCCTACGAGCAGTACTTC
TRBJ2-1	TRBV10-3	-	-	CAITDPGSWPNEQFF	TGTGCCATCACCGACCCAGGGAGCTGGCCGAATGAGCAGTTCTTC
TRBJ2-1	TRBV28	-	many	CASSSYWESSYNEQFF	TGTGCCAGCAGTTCGTACTGGGAAAGCTCCTACAATGAGCAGTTCTTC
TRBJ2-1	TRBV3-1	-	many	CASSQDLGYSYNEQFF	TGTGCCAGCAGCCAAGATCTGGGGTATTCCTACAATGAGCAGTTCTTC